Listed below are T cell receptor beta chains from one sample, sequenced in a study of T cells in Graves' hyperthyroidism and ophthalmopathy. TCRdb reprocessed the multiplex PCR reads via MiXCR and lists one record per CDR3 protein. The table records 500,000 to 550,000 distinct CDR3 sequences, 15% to 20% of them present only once. Specimen: blood. The receptors were gathered from a man aged 40-50 years with Graves' ophthalmopathy. The CDR3 runs from the conserved cysteine through the conserved F or W. Each record gives: J gene, D gene, V gene, clone size, CDR3 DNA, CDR3 protein. A D gene is named only where the DNA matches it firmly. Clone size is given for some rows only: seen once, a few or many times, or a class if the clone is expanded.

TRBJ2-1,-,TRBV9,-,TGTGCCAGCAGCGCCCTCGTCAGCAATGAGCAGTTCTTC,CASSALVSNEQFF
TRBJ2-7,-,TRBV6-5,-,TGTGCCAGCAGTTACCAGGGGGGGGGATACGAGCAGTACTTC,CASSYQGGGYEQYF
TRBJ1-1,TRBD1,TRBV29-1,many,TGCAGCGGCGGTAAGGGGGCGGGCTTGGTCACTGAAGCTTTCTTT,CSGGKGAGLVTEAFF
TRBJ2-5,-,TRBV10-3,once,TGTGCCATCAGTGGGACAGACCTAGAGACCCAGTACTTC,CAISGTDLETQYF
TRBJ2-7,TRBD2,TRBV2,many,TGTGCCAGCGAGGATGGGACTAGCGGGAGCTACGAGCAGTACTTC,CASEDGTSGSYEQYF
TRBJ2-7,-,TRBV18,few,TGTGCCGGCTCATCAACAGGCGGTGGGCCCTACGAGCAGTACTTC,CAGSSTGGGPYEQYF
TRBJ1-5,TRBD1,TRBV11-2,many,TGTGCCAGCAGCTTAGGGACAGGGGTTGATCAGCCCCAGCATTTT,CASSLGTGVDQPQHF
TRBJ2-5,-,TRBV7-2,many,TGTGCCAGCAGCCCCCTGATTGGGGCGGGCATGGAGACCCAGTACTTC,CASSPLIGAGMETQYF
TRBJ2-1,TRBD2,TRBV11-2,many,TGTGCCAGCAGCTTAGTTCAAGCGGGAGTTAGCAGTGAGCAGTTCTTC,CASSLVQAGVSSEQFF
TRBJ2-1,TRBD2,TRBV30,-,TGTGCCCGAAGCGGGAGCTCCTACAATGAGCAGTTCTTC,CARSGSSYNEQFF
TRBJ1-1,-,TRBV7-6,many,TGTGCCAGCAGCTCGACACGGAACACTGAAGCTTTCTTT,CASSSTRNTEAFF
TRBJ2-1,-,TRBV3-1,few,TGTGCCAGCACCCCAGGGACCCACAATGAGCAGTTCTTC,CASTPGTHNEQFF
TRBJ2-7,TRBD2,TRBV18,few,TGTGCCAGCTCAAGCCTAGCGGGGCCCCAAGAGCAGTACTTC,CASSSLAGPQEQYF
TRBJ2-7,-,TRBV24-1,many,TGTGCCACCAGTAACTGGACAGCTACCCTACAAAGACCCTCCTACGAGCAGTACTTC,CATSNWTATLQRPSYEQYF
TRBJ2-7,-,TRBV18,few,TGTGCCAGCTCACCACCGAGGCCTGCTGACGAGCAGTACTTC,CASSPPRPADEQYF
TRBJ2-1,-,TRBV18,many,TGTGCCAGCTCACCAGAGGGACCCCTATCCTACAATGAGCAGTTCTTC,CASSPEGPLSYNEQFF
TRBJ1-2,TRBD1,TRBV30,-,TGTGCCTGGAGTCCACAGGGGGTGAGAGGCTACACCTTC,CAWSPQGVRGYTF
TRBJ2-5,TRBD1,TRBV3-1,few,TGTGCCAGCAACCTAAGGGACAGGGAAGAGACCCAGTACTTC,CASNLRDREETQYF
TRBJ2-7,TRBD2,TRBV7-2,-,TGTGCCAGCAGCCCCGGGGGGAACGGGAACGAGCAGTACTTC,CASSPGGNGNEQYF
TRBJ1-2,TRBD1,TRBV6-2/TRBV6-3,few,TGTGCCAGCATGGACAGGATCGAGGTTGGCTACACCTTC,CASMDRIEVGYTF
TRBJ1-5,-,TRBV7-9,-,TGTGCCAGCAGCCCGTCAGGGGAGCGCAATCAGCCCCAGCATTTT,CASSPSGERNQPQHF
TRBJ2-3,TRBD2,TRBV7-3,-,TGTGCCAGCAGCGCGGACGGGAGGGGAGATACGCAGTATTTT,CASSADGRGDTQYF
TRBJ2-1,TRBD2,TRBV20-1,many,TGCAGTGCTAAAGGGACTAGCGGCAACAATGAGCAGTTCTTC,CSAKGTSGNNEQFF
TRBJ1-2,-,TRBV4-2,-,TGTGCCAGCAGCCAAGATTCGGGGGGTAAGGCTGGCTACACCTTC,CASSQDSGGKAGYTF
TRBJ2-3,-,TRBV12-5,many,TGTGCTAGTGGTTGGACCTCAGATACGCAGTATTTT,CASGWTSDTQYF
TRBJ2-6,-,TRBV28,many,TGTGCCAGCAGTCCAAAACAGGCCTCTGGGGCCAACGTCCTGACTTTC,CASSPKQASGANVLTF
TRBJ1-6,TRBD1,TRBV20-1,-,TGCAGTGCCACAGGGGGAACCGGTTCACCCCTCCACTTT,CSATGGTGSPLHF
TRBJ2-7,-,TRBV5-4,-,TGTGCCAGCAGCTTGGGACTAACAAACTACGAGCAGTACTTC,CASSLGLTNYEQYF
TRBJ2-3,-,TRBV28,few,TGTGCCAGCAGTCCCTCATCAGAGTCTTTCACAGATACGCAGTATTTT,CASSPSSESFTDTQYF
TRBJ2-7,-,TRBV9,-,TGTGCCAGCAGCGGAAACCGGGGAGTCGAGCAGTACTTC,CASSGNRGVEQYF
TRBJ2-7,TRBD2,TRBV20-1,many,TGCAGTGCTCCGGGACTAGCGGGAGGGGCTACCTACGAGCAGTACTTC,CSAPGLAGGATYEQYF
TRBJ1-3,TRBD1,TRBV28,few,TGTGCCAGCAGTTCCCCTTCGACCGGGACAGGGTTAGGGGCCCTATATTTT,CASSSPSTGTGLGALYF
TRBJ1-5,-,TRBV2,-,TGTGCCAGCCACTCTAGCGCGAGGTATCAGCCCCAGCATTTT,CASHSSARYQPQHF
TRBJ2-7,-,TRBV15,few,TGTGCCACCAGCAGAGTCTCTCCCTTCGACGAGCAGTACTTC,CATSRVSPFDEQYF
TRBJ1-1,TRBD1,TRBV6-9,-,TGTGCCAGCAGTTACCCCGGGACAGTAGTGAACACTGAAGCTTTCTTT,CASSYPGTVVNTEAFF
TRBJ2-2,TRBD1,TRBV3-1,few,TGTGCCAGCAGCCAAGAATTCGGGACAGGGCCCGGGGAGCTGTTTTTT,CASSQEFGTGPGELFF
TRBJ2-1,-,TRBV4-3,few,TGCGCCAGCAGCCAAGGGTCGGCGGGCTCCTACAATGAGCAGTTCTTC,CASSQGSAGSYNEQFF
TRBJ1-4,TRBD1,TRBV11-2,many,TGTGCCAGCAGCTCTACAGGGGGGAGTGAAAAACTGTTTTTT,CASSSTGGSEKLFF
TRBJ1-4,TRBD1,TRBV28,-,TGTGCCAGCGTGAGAGGGGGCGAGGAAAAACTGTTTTTT,CASVRGGEEKLFF
TRBJ2-1,-,TRBV6-2/TRBV6-3,once,TGTGCCAGCAGTTACCCGACCATAAGGGGTTCCTCCAATGAGCAGTTCTTC,CASSYPTIRGSSNEQFF
TRBJ2-1,TRBD2,TRBV11-2,many,TGTGCCAGCAGCTTAGGAGCGGGGGGGAACAATGAGCAGTTCTTC,CASSLGAGGNNEQFF
TRBJ2-2,-,TRBV27,few,TGTGCCAGCAGTTCCTGGGACATAACCGGGGAGCTGTTTTTT,CASSSWDITGELFF
TRBJ1-1,TRBD1,TRBV19,few,TGTGCCAGTGGCAACAGGGGGCTGAACGCTGAAGCTTTCTTT,CASGNRGLNAEAFF
TRBJ2-1,-,TRBV2,many,TGTGCCAGCAGTCAGCTGGACCCAGAGAGGCAGTTCTTC,CASSQLDPERQFF